This T cell receptor beta chain came from a study of T cell responses to AZD1222 COVID-19 vaccine. Produced via immunoSEQ multiplex PCR; TCRdb's table is partial and in-frame only. Among about 150,000 clones listed, roughly 87% were seen once. Germline assignment: CDR1 LNHDA and CDR2 SQIVND (reference sequence). This CDR3 is built from 18 residues. The ends were cut back, 9 bases at V and 3 bases at J, with 26 bases in the middle. The rearrangement joins TRBV19 to TRBJ2-2; D is uncertain. The sample here was peripheral blood, taken on day 0 of AZD1222 vaccination. The sequence came from an adult in good health. This CDR3 is CASSGPASSITYTGELFF. The CDR3 DNA reads TGTGCCAGCTCAGGTCCAGCATCCTCCATAACCTACACCGGGGAGCTGTTTTTT.